This T cell receptor beta chain emerged from a study of CD8+ T cells in alopecia areata. Points from the study as a whole: For lesional scalp, especially alopecia totalis/universalis, clonality was higher than in normal scalp.

The CDR3 loop spans 19 amino acids. The germline CDR1 and CDR2 sequences are SGHVS and FNYEAQ. V was pared by 3 bases and J by 1 base, with 6 bases of the junction left unmatched. It was from alopecia areata patients that lesional scalp punch biopsies and peripheral blood were collected. Cell sorting on a FACSAria was used to separate CD4+ and CD8+ T cells from the PBMCs. Once RNA had been extracted, it was reverse transcribed into cDNA to act as the sequencing template. Clones were read by immunoSEQ multiplex PCR, and TCRdb kept only the in-frame ones, dropping some. Of 110,000 to 150,000 clones listed, roughly 46% are singletons. This clone was seen a single time. The antigen remains undetermined.

The sample consisted of CD4+ T cells sorted from blood, taken at week 0. The TCR was taken from a human donor with alopecia areata. The rearrangement links TRBV7-6 to TRBJ2-4; 16 nucleotides line up with TRBD2. This CDR3 reads CASSLEGLAGGGAKNIQYF. In DNA, the CDR3 is TGTGCCAGCAGCTTGGAGGGACTAGCGGGAGGGGGGGCCAAAAACATTCAGTACTTC.